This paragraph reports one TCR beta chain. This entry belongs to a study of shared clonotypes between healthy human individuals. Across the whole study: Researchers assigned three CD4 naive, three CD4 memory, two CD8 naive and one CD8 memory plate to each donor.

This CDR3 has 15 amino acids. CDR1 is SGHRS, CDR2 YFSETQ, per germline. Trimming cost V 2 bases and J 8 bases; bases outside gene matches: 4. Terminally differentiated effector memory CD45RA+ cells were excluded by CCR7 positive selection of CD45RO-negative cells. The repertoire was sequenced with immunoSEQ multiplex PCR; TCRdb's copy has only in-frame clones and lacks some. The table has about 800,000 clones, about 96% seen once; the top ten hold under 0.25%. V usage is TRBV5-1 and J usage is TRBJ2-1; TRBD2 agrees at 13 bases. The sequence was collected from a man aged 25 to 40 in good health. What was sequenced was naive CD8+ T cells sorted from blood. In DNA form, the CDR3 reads TGCGCCAGCAGCTTAGGGACTAGCGGGGCCGATGAGCAGTTCTTC. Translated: CASSLGTSGADEQFF.